The 23 T cell receptor beta chains reported below all come from one sample, sequenced in a study of cytomegalovirus exposure and HLA in healthy donors. Both 60 Vbeta primers and 13 Jbeta primers went into the PCR. Profiling relied on immunoSEQ multiplex PCR, and the TCRdb table lists in-frame clones only, not all of them. The data contain around 180,000 clones, 70% to 80% of them singletons. Sequenced: PBMCs. The receptor set was obtained from a woman between 50 and 59 years old in good health and CMV-seronegative.

The chain combines TRBV2 with TRBJ1-2; D not resolved. The germline gives CDR1 SNHLY, CDR2 FYNNEI. This CDR3 has 14 residues. The V gene lost 3 bases and the J gene lost 0 bases, with 8 bases spanning the gap. This CDR3 reads CASSDVTANYGYTF. The CDR3 coding sequence is TGTGCCAGCAGTGACGTTACAGCTAACTATGGCTACACCTTC.

V usage is TRBV18 and J usage is TRBJ2-3, with TRBD1 identical over 7 bases. Germline values: CDR1 KGHSH, CDR2 LQKENI. After removal of 4 bases from V and 1 base from J, the junction contained 8 bases not matched to a gene. This CDR3 spans 16 amino acids. The CDR3 loop is CASSQKGGKGTDTQYF. The CDR3 DNA sequence: TGTGCCAGCTCACAGAAAGGGGGCAAGGGCACAGATACGCAGTATTTT.

CDR3 bases: TGTGCCAGCAGAGCCTCTTCGAACACTGAAGCTTTCTTT. Its translation: CASRASSNTEAFF. The chain carries TRBV6-5 and TRBJ1-1; D uncertain. CDR3 length equals 13 residues. Trimming shortened V by 6 bases and J by 1 base, and 9 bases separated the two germline ends. Germline CDR1 MNHEY, CDR2 SVGAGI.

This clone was counted many times. CDR3 amino acids: CASSAAVGELFF. The CDR3 DNA reads as TGTGCCAGCAGTGCGGCCGTGGGGGAGCTGTTTTTT. V gene TRBV6-5 combines with J gene TRBJ2-2; D ambiguous. V lost 5 bases, J lost 8 bases, and 9 bases lay in between. This CDR3 comprises 12 residues. Germline V gives CDR1 MNHEY, CDR2 SVGAGI.

V is TRBV19 and J is TRBJ1-2; 10 bases line up with TRBD1. Trimming removed 9 bases from V and 4 bases from J; junction bases left unmatched: 11. CDR1 and CDR2 (germline): LNHDA, SQIVND (reference sequence). This CDR3 has 15 residues. The CDR3 loop is CASCLGTGEGYGYTF. CDR3 nucleotide sequence: TGTGCCAGCTGCTTAGGGACAGGGGAGGGCTATGGCTACACCTTC.

The chain recombines TRBV7-8 with TRBJ1-5; D call uncertain. CDR3 length equals 15 residues. With 4 bases removed from V and 0 bases from J, the gap between germline ends came to 10 bases. Germline V gene sequence: CDR1 SGHVS, CDR2 FQNEAQ. DNA of the CDR3: TGTGCCAGCAGCTATGAGGAATTTAGCAATCAGCCCCAGCATTTT. It codes for CASSYEEFSNQPQHF.

Written as DNA, the CDR3 is TGTGCCAGCACCACGGGACAAGCCAACGAGCAGTACTTC. This sequence encodes CASTTGQANEQYF. This chain connects TRBV5-6 to TRBJ2-7; D is possibly TRBD1 (6 bases). Trimming removed 6 bases at V and 5 bases at J, with 15 bases between. Germline-derived CDR1 and CDR2 are SGHDT and YYEEEE. There are 13 residues in the CDR3.

J is TRBJ2-1 and V is TRBV25-1; TRBD2 matches at 11 bases. The CDR3 is made up of 16 amino acids. V gave up 5 bases and J gave up 7 bases; unmatched junction bases: 10. The germline gives CDR1 MGHDK, CDR2 SYGVNS. This CDR3 reads CASSLGTSGPRNEQFF. The CDR3 DNA reads TGTGCCAGCAGTCTCGGGACTAGCGGCCCTCGAAATGAGCAGTTCTTC.

CDR3 nucleotides: TGCAGCGTTGGGGGCTGGCGAGTCAGCCCGTTCTTC. It encodes CSVGGWRVSPFF. The chain recombines TRBV29-1 with TRBJ2-1; perhaps TRBD1 as D (5 bases). Trimming cost V 4 bases and J 15 bases, with 19 bases left between them. The CDR3 sequence is 12 residues long. CDR1 and CDR2 from the germline V gene are SQVTM and ANQGSEA.

The genes are TRBV4-3 and TRBJ2-3; TRBD2 agrees at 9 bases. CDR3 size: 16 residues. V was clipped by 0 bases and J by 7 bases; unmatched bases: 8. CDR1 and CDR2 from the germline V gene are LGHNA and YSLEER. In DNA, the CDR3 is TGCGCCAGCAGCCAAGATCCAGCGGGGGGCCAACATACGCAGTATTTT. It encodes CASSQDPAGGQHTQYF.

This clone appeared once. The chain carries TRBV7-2 and TRBJ1-1; 8 bases fit TRBD1. CDR1 is SGHTA and CDR2 is FQGNSA in the germline V gene. This CDR3 has 16 residues. J gave up 5 bases and V 5 bases, and 13 bases lay outside the gene matches. The CDR3 is CASSLPLGQGATEAFF. The CDR3 coding sequence is TGTGCCAGCAGCCTCCCCCTCGGGCAGGGGGCGACTGAAGCTTTCTTT.

The V gene is TRBV7-9, the J gene TRBJ1-1; D not resolved. The CDR3 spans 14 residues. V was clipped by 3 bases and J by 3 bases, with 11 bases between them. Per germline, CDR1 SEHNR and CDR2 FQNEAQ (reference sequence). CDR3 region: CASSLGYEDTEAFF. The CDR3, as DNA: TGTGCCAGCAGCTTGGGTTACGAGGACACTGAAGCTTTCTTT. The full variable domain, completed using reference TRBV7-9 and TRBJ1-1, is DTGVSQNPRHKITKRGQNVTFRCDPISEHNRLYWYRQTLGQGPEFLTYFQNEAQLEKSRLLSDRFSAERPKGSFSTLEIQRTEQGDSAMYLCASSLGYEDTEAFFGQGTRLTVV.

V usage is TRBV19 and J usage is TRBJ2-7, with TRBD1 matching over 11 bases. CDR3 length: 14 residues. Looked up from germline, CDR1 is LNHDA and CDR2 is SQIVND (reference sequence). Trimming removed 10 bases from V and 0 bases from J; junction bases left unmatched: 5. The CDR3 sequence is CATRGTGGSYEQYF. Here the CDR3 DNA reads TGTGCCACTAGGGGGACAGGGGGCTCCTACGAGCAGTACTTC.

The chain combines TRBV9 with TRBJ2-1; D is unresolved. V was shortened by 3 bases and J by 5 bases, with 12 bases between the two germline ends. The CDR3 spans 14 residues. The germline V gene has CDR1 SGDLS and CDR2 YYNGEE. The CDR3 here is CASSARDWNNEQFF. The DNA for the CDR3 is TGTGCCAGCAGCGCCCGCGACTGGAACAATGAGCAGTTCTTC. Drawing the rest from reference TRBV9 and TRBJ2-1, the complete variable domain is DSGVTQTPKHLITATGQRVTLRCSPRSGDLSVYWYQQSLDQGLQFLIQYYNGEERAKGNILERFSAQQFPDLHSELNLSSLELGDSALYFCASSARDWNNEQFFGPGTRLTVL.

This chain joins TRBV7-9 and TRBJ2-2; maybe TRBD1 (7 bases). This CDR3 contains 15 residues. With 5 bases removed from V and 4 bases from J, the gap between germline ends came to 14 bases. Germline CDR1 is SEHNR and CDR2 is FQNEAQ (reference sequence). CDR3 nucleotide sequence: TGTGCCAGCAGCCCTTTTCAGGGGGGCACCGGGGAGCTGTTTTTT. It encodes CASSPFQGGTGELFF.

This clone occurred once. The rearrangement joins TRBV7-9 to TRBJ2-5; no reliable D call. The CDR3 runs 15 residues. CDR1 is SEHNR and CDR2 is FQNEAQ in the germline V gene (reference sequence). The ends were cut back, 1 base at V and 5 bases at J, with 14 bases in the middle. The DNA of the CDR3 is TGTGCCAGCAGCTTAGGCGCAGGCCACAAGGAGACCCAGTACTTC. This translates into CASSLGAGHKETQYF.

The CDR3 region has the DNA TGTGCCAGCAGCCGGGCCCGGACTAACCTCAACAATGAGCAGTTCTTC. This translates into CASSRARTNLNNEQFF. The J gene is TRBJ2-1, the V gene TRBV5-4; D perhaps matches TRBD2 (6 bases). There are 16 residues in the CDR3. The V gene's germline CDR1 is SGHNT and CDR2 YYREEE (reference sequence). V lost 4 bases and J 5 bases, leaving 19 bases between the germline ends.

The chain is built from TRBV18 and TRBJ2-7; a weak D match, TRBD2 (6 bases). CDR1 KGHSH and CDR2 LQKENI come from the germline V gene. V was clipped by 3 bases and J by 1 base, with 7 bases between them. The CDR3 has 13 residues. In nucleotides, the CDR3 is TGTGCCAGCTCACCGGGGGGATCCTACGAGCAGTACTTC. Translated: CASSPGGSYEQYF.

The genes are TRBV4-3 and TRBJ2-5; maybe TRBD1 (5 bases). Near its end, the DNA agrees better with TRBJ2-7, so the J call may be wrong. Germline lookup yields CDR1 LGHNA and CDR2 YSLEER. This CDR3 contains 15 residues. The CDR3 DNA follows: TGCGCCAGCAGCCAAGGGGGCCAGGGTTCCTACGAGCAGTACTTC. Its translation: CASSQGGQGSYEQYF.

The sample holds one count of this clone. One end of the junction is discordant with germline, which a read error may explain. The chain joins TRBV7-9 to TRBJ1-5; unclear D gene. The CDR3 covers 13 residues. The V gene's germline CDR1 is SEHNR and CDR2 FQNEAQ (reference sequence). The CDR3 sequence: CASSLELGQPQHF. The CDR3 DNA reads TGTGCCAGCAGTTTAGAGCTCGGGCAGCCCCAGCATTTT.

The rearrangement links TRBV7-9 to TRBJ2-2; D ambiguous. The CDR3 has 13 amino acids. Per germline, CDR1 SEHNR and CDR2 FQNEAQ (reference sequence). Between the trimmed V and J ends, which lost 5 bases and 5 bases, there was a span of 9 bases. The CDR3 bases are TGTGCCAGCAGCCTCTCGGAGACCGGGGAGCTGTTTTTT. Its protein product is CASSLSETGELFF.

The chain is built from TRBV28 and TRBJ1-2; 10 nucleotides agree with TRBD1. With 5 bases clipped from V and 8 bases from J, the junction kept 5 bases outside the gene matches. The CDR3 has 13 amino acids. The germline V gene has CDR1 MDHEN and CDR2 SYDVKM. The CDR3 protein is CASSRGTGVGYTF. The CDR3 nucleotides are TGTGCCAGCAGTCGGGGGACAGGGGTAGGCTACACCTTC.

V usage is TRBV7-8 and J usage is TRBJ2-5; D is possibly TRBD2 (7 bases). The CDR3 is 15 amino acids. Per the germline V gene, CDR1 is SGHVS and CDR2 is FQNEAQ. V was shortened by 10 bases and J by 4 bases, with 22 bases between the two germline ends. As DNA, the CDR3 is TGTGCCACTCTAGGTGGTGGGGGGGCGATAGAGACCCAGTACTTC. It translates to CATLGGGGAIETQYF.